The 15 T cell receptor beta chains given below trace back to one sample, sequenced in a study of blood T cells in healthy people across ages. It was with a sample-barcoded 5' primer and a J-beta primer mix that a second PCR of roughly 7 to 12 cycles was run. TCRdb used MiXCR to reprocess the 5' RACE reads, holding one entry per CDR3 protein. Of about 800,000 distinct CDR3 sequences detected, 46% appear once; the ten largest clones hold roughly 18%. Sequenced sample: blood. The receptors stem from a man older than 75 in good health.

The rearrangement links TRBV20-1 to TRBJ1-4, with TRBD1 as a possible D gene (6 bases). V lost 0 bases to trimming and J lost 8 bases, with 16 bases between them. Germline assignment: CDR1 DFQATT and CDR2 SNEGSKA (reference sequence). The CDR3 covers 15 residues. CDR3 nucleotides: TGCAGTGCTAGAGAAAGAGGGGGTATAAGCGAAAAACTGTTTTTT. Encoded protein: CSARERGGISEKLFF.

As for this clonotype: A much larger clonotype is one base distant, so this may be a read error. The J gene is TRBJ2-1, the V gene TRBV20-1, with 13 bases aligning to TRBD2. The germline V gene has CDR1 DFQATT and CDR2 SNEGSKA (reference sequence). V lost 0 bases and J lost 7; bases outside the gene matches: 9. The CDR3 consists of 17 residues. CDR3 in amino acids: CSARDRRTSGRNNEQFF. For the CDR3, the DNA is TGCAGTGCTAGAGATCGTCGGACTAGCGGGAGAAATAATGAGCAGTTCTTC.

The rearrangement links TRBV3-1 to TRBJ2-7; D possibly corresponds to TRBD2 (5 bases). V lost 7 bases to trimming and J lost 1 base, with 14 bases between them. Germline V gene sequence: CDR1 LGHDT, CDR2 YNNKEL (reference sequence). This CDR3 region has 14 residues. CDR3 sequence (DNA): TGTGCCAGCACCCGAGGGCCCGGATCCTACGAGCAGTACTTC. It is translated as CASTRGPGSYEQYF.

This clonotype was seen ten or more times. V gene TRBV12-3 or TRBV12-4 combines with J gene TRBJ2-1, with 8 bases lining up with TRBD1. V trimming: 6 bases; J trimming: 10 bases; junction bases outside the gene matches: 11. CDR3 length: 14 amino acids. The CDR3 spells CASSPGQGAREQFF. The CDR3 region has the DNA TGTGCCAGCAGCCCTGGACAGGGAGCGCGGGAGCAGTTCTTC.

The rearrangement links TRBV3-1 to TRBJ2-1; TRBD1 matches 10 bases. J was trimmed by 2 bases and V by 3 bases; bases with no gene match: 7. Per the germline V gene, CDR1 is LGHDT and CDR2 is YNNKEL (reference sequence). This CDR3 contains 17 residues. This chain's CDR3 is CASSHPQTGGAYNEQFF. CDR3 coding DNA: TGTGCCAGCAGCCACCCCCAGACAGGGGGCGCCTACAATGAGCAGTTCTTC.

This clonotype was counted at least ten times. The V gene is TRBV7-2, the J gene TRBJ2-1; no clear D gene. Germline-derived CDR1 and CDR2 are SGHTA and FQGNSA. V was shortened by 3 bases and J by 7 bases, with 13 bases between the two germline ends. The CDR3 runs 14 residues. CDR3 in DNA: TGTGCCAGCAGCTTTTTTAGGATAGCTAATGAGCAGTTCTTC. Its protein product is CASSFFRIANEQFF.

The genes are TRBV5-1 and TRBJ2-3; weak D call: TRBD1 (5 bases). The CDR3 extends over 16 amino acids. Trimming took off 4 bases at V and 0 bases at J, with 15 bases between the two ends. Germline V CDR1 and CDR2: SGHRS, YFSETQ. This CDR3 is CASSMDTLQSTDTQYF. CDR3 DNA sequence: TGCGCCAGCAGCATGGACACCCTACAAAGCACAGATACGCAGTATTTT.

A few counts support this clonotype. The DNA of the CDR3 is TGCAGTGCTAGAGATGGCGGGAGGGTGGACAATGAGCAGTTCTTC. Translating gives CSARDGGRVDNEQFF. The chain links TRBV20-1 to TRBJ2-1, with 9 bases matching TRBD2. The germline V gene has CDR1 DFQATT and CDR2 SNEGSKA (reference sequence). The CDR3 loop spans 15 amino acids. The V and J ends lost 0 bases and 5 bases, in that order; junction bases with no gene match: 5.

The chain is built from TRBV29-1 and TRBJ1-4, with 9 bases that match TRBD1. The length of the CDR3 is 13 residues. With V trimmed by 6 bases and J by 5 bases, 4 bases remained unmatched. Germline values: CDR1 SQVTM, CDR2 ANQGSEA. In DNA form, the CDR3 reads TGCAGCGTCCCTGGGACAGGGAATGAAAAACTGTTTTTT. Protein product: CSVPGTGNEKLFF. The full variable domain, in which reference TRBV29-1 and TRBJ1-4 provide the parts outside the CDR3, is SAVISQKPSRDICQRGTSLTIQCQVDSQVTMMFWYRQQPGQSLTLIATANQGSEATYESGFVIDKFPISRPNLTFSTLTVSNMSPEDSSIYLCSVPGTGNEKLFFGSGTQLSVL.

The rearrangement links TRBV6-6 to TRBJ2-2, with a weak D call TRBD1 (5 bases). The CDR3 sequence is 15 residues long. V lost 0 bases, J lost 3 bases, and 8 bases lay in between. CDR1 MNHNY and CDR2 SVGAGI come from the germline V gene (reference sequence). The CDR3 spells CASSYSIRDTGELFF. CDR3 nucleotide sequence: TGTGCCAGCAGTTACTCGATCAGGGACACCGGGGAGCTGTTTTTT.

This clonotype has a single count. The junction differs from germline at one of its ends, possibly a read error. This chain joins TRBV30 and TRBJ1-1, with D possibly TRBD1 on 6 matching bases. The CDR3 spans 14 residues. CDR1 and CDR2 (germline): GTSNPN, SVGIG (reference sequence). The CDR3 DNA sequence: TGTGCCTGGATTAGGACGAAGGGGGGAACTGAGGCTTTCTTT. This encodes CAWIRTKGGTEAFF.

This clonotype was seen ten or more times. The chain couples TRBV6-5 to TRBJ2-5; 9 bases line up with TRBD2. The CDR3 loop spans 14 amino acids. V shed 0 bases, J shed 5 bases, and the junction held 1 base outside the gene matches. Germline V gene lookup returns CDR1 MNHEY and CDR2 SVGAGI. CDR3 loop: CASSYSSGRETQYF. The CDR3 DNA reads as TGTGCCAGCAGTTACTCGAGCGGGAGGGAGACCCAGTACTTC.

CDR3 loop: CASSLKEDGPQHF. The CDR3 region has the DNA TGTGCCAGCAGTTTAAAGGAAGATGGGCCCCAGCATTTT. This sequence joins TRBV12-3 or TRBV12-4 and TRBJ1-5, with D unclear. V lost 2 bases and J lost 9, with 11 bases in between. CDR3 length equals 13 residues.

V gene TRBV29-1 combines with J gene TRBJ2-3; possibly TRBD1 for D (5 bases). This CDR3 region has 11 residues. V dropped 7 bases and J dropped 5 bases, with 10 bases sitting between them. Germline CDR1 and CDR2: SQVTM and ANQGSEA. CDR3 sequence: CSGQLGDTQYF. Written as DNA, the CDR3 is TGCAGCGGACAGCTGGGAGATACGCAGTATTTT.

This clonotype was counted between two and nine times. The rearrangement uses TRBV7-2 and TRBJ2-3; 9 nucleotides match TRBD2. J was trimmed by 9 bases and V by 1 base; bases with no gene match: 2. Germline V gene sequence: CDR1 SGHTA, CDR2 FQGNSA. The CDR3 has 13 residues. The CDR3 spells CASSLGREGTQYF. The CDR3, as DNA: TGTGCCAGCAGCTTAGGGCGGGAGGGGACGCAGTATTTT. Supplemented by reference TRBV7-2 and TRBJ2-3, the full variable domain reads GAGVSQSPSNKVTEKGKDVELRCDPISGHTALYWYRQSLGQGLEFLIYFQGNSAPDKSGLPSDRFSAERTGGSVSTLTIQRTQQEDSAVYLCASSLGREGTQYFGPGTRLTVL.